The entry below gives a single T cell receptor beta chain sequence along with its context. V was cut by 5 bases and J by 0 bases, with 11 bases left in between. Germline loops: CDR1 MNHEY, CDR2 SMNVEV (reference sequence). The CDR3 spans 14 residues. TCRdb reanalysed the RT-PCR reads using MiXCR and keeps one entry per CDR3 protein. The sample records approximately 720,000 distinct CDR3 sequences, around 14% being singletons. V and J are TRBV27 and TRBJ2-7; tentative D call: TRBD2 (6 bases). Sequenced material: memory CD4+ T cells from blood. The clonotype comes from a female donor in good health, serving as a healthy control. Here the CDR3 reads CASSGTGSSYEQYF. The CDR3 DNA reads as TGTGCCAGCAGTGGGACTGGGAGCTCCTACGAGCAGTACTTC.